Listed here are 23 T cell receptor beta chains from one sample, sequenced in a study of spatial heterogeneity in lung cancer. TCRdb re-derived calls from the 5' RACE reads in MiXCR, one entry per CDR3 protein. The sample gives roughly 38,000 distinct CDR3 sequences, over 9.5% of which show up once; roughly 18% is in the top ten. Specified time point: blood at routine non-recurrence follow-up after resection. Sequenced material: PBMCs, taken at follow-up. The receptors were gathered from a female donor with early-stage non-small cell lung cancer.

This clonotype has just a few counts. J is TRBJ2-5 and V is TRBV28; no clear D. Deletions cut 8 bases from V and 5 bases from J, with 15 bases between. The V gene's germline CDR1 is MDHEN and CDR2 SYDVKM. The CDR3 is made up of 13 amino acids. CDR3: CASSSVQLETQYF. The CDR3 DNA follows: TGTGCCAGCTCCTCAGTGCAGCTGGAGACCCAGTACTTC.

This clonotype was detected ten times or more. The chain couples TRBV5-1 to TRBJ1-1; 7 positions match TRBD1. J gave up 5 bases and V 1 base, and 5 bases lay outside the gene matches. There are 14 residues in the CDR3. In germline, CDR1 is SGHRS, CDR2 YFSETQ. CDR3 DNA sequence: TGCGCCAGCAGCTTGCGAGGGGGCGGTACTGAAGCTTTCTTT. Translation gives CASSLRGGGTEAFF.

The chain has TRBV12-3 or TRBV12-4 and TRBJ1-2, with a weak D call TRBD1 (5 bases). The CDR3 extends over 12 amino acids. V lost 8 bases, J lost 8 bases, and 15 bases lay in between. Here the CDR3 DNA reads TGTGCCAGCCAAGAGGGGAATGAGGGCTACACCTTC. Its translation: CASQEGNEGYTF.

This clonotype came up a few times. This chain connects TRBV4-3 to TRBJ2-7, with D perhaps matching TRBD1 or TRBD2 (5 bases each). CDR1 LGHNA and CDR2 YSLEER come from the germline V gene. This CDR3 is 15 amino acids long. The V end was cut by 0 bases, the J end by 5 bases, with 14 bases between. The CDR3 sequence: CASSQEDSGFDEQYF. The CDR3, as DNA: TGCGCCAGCAGCCAAGAGGACTCAGGGTTCGACGAGCAGTACTTC.

This clonotype has just a few counts. The V call is TRBV4-3, the J call TRBJ1-4; no reliable D call. There are 15 residues in the CDR3. Trimming cost V 1 base and J 2 bases, with 8 bases left between them. The germline gives CDR1 LGHNA, CDR2 YSLEER. As DNA, the CDR3 is TGCGCCAGCAGCCAAGGGATGGATACTAATGAAAAACTGTTTTTT. Translation gives CASSQGMDTNEKLFF.

The chain has TRBV12-3 or TRBV12-4 and TRBJ2-3, with D unresolved. This CDR3 spans 18 amino acids. The V and J ends lost 3 bases and 5 bases respectively, with 24 bases between them. CDR3 protein: CASSFGPIVLGLGDTQYF. CDR3 sequence (DNA): TGTGCCAGCAGTTTTGGGCCTATAGTTCTGGGCCTTGGAGATACGCAGTATTTT.

This clonotype was counted ten times or more. The chain joins TRBV30 to TRBJ1-1; 8 nucleotides align to TRBD1. Germline-derived CDR1 and CDR2 are GTSNPN and SVGIG (reference sequence). The CDR3 runs 13 residues. With V trimmed by 8 bases and J by 5 bases, 10 bases remained unmatched. For the CDR3, the DNA is TGTGCCCTATCCAGGGGGCAAGGGACTGAAGCTTTCTTT. Amino acid sequence: CALSRGQGTEAFF.

This chain connects TRBV5-4 to TRBJ2-2; 10 bases agree with TRBD2. The germline gives CDR1 SGHNT, CDR2 YYREEE (reference sequence). The CDR3 consists of 16 residues. V lost 5 bases and J lost 1; bases outside the gene matches: 5. The CDR3 reads CASSSGLAVNTGELFF. The CDR3 DNA follows: TGTGCCAGCAGTTCCGGACTAGCGGTGAACACCGGGGAGCTGTTTTTT.

This clonotype was seen ten or more times. The rearrangement links TRBV12-3 or TRBV12-4 to TRBJ2-1; possible D gene TRBD2, 7 bases. This CDR3 has 14 residues. Trimming cost V 5 bases and J 9 bases, with 17 bases left between them. DNA for the CDR3: TGTGCCAGCAGTCCGCCGCGGGGGCGGATTGAGCAGTTCTTC. The encoded protein is CASSPPRGRIEQFF.

The V gene is TRBV7-2, the J gene TRBJ2-3; D may be TRBD2 (6 bases). The CDR3 spans 13 residues. V lost 11 bases to trimming and J lost 0 bases, with 12 bases between them. Germline CDR1 and CDR2: SGHTA and FQGNSA. The CDR3 DNA follows: TGTGCCGGGGGTAGCGGTAGCACAGATACGCAGTATTTT. Residues: CAGGSGSTDTQYF.

This clonotype was recorded a few times. CDR3 sequence: CASTDYPEGLLTGELFF. CDR3 nucleotide sequence: TGTGCCAGCACCGACTATCCGGAGGGACTTCTCACCGGGGAGCTGTTTTTT. The chain combines TRBV6-2 or TRBV6-3 with TRBJ2-2, with D tentatively TRBD2 (6 bases). V shed 7 bases and J shed 4 bases, with 22 bases lying between them. The CDR3 has 17 residues. In germline, CDR1 is MNHEY, CDR2 SVGEGT.

This clonotype was detected many times. The chain has TRBV7-9 and TRBJ2-5; the match to TRBD2 covers 10 bases. This CDR3 spans 14 amino acids. Germline assignment: CDR1 SEHNR and CDR2 FQNEAQ (reference sequence). Trimming removed 2 bases from V and 5 bases from J; junction bases left unmatched: 2. CDR3 region: CASSLSTSGETQYF. The DNA for the CDR3 is TGTGCCAGCAGCTTATCGACTAGCGGGGAGACCCAGTACTTC.

This clonotype was seen ten or more times. This chain connects TRBV7-8 to TRBJ1-2; 8 bases line up with TRBD1. CDR3 length: 14 residues. CDR1 and CDR2 from the germline V gene are SGHVS and FQNEAQ. V lost 2 bases to trimming and J lost 8 bases; unmatched junction nucleotides: 7. CDR3: CASSLLDRGAGYTF. As DNA, the CDR3 is TGTGCCAGCAGCTTATTAGACAGGGGTGCGGGCTACACCTTC.

This clonotype was counted only a few times. The V gene is TRBV24-1, the J gene TRBJ2-1, with D perhaps TRBD1 (6 bases). Between the trimmed V and J ends, which lost 1 base and 4 bases, there was a span of 13 bases. This CDR3 region has 16 residues. CDR1 is KGHDR, CDR2 SFDVKD, per germline. The CDR3 nucleotides read TGTGCCACCAGTGATTTCAGGGGAACGTCATACAATGAGCAGTTCTTC. As protein: CATSDFRGTSYNEQFF.

This chain links TRBV29-1 with TRBJ2-5; 10 nucleotides match TRBD2. This CDR3 has 15 residues. Germline assignment: CDR1 SQVTM and CDR2 ANQGSEA. The V segment lost 4 bases and the J segment 5 bases; nucleotides outside the gene matches: 10. CDR3 region: CSVAATSGYSETQYF. As DNA, the CDR3 is TGCAGCGTTGCAGCGACTAGCGGGTATAGTGAGACCCAGTACTTC.

This clonotype was counted many times. The CDR3 is CASSPIAGLNIQYF. The CDR3 DNA reads TGTGCCAGCAGCCCAATAGCGGGCTTAAACATTCAGTACTTC. The chain combines TRBV5-6 with TRBJ2-4; 7 positions match TRBD2. Germline values: CDR1 SGHDT, CDR2 YYEEEE. Trimming cost V 4 bases and J 6 bases; bases outside gene matches: 7. The CDR3 contains 14 residues.

Here the CDR3 DNA reads TGTGCCAGCAGCTTAGTTCGGGGGGAGTTTGGGAACACCGGGGAGCTGTTTTTT. This gives the protein CASSLVRGEFGNTGELFF. J is TRBJ2-2 and V is TRBV7-8, with 7 positions matching TRBD2. This CDR3 is 18 amino acids long. With 1 base clipped from V and 1 base from J, the junction kept 9 bases outside the gene matches. Germline-derived CDR1 and CDR2 are SGHVS and FQNEAQ.

Only a few counts were recorded for this clonotype. V and J are TRBV20-1 and TRBJ2-3; the D gene is possibly TRBD2 (5 bases). Trimming left V 2 bases short and J 1 base short, with 10 bases between. CDR1 and CDR2 (germline): DFQATT, SNEGSKA (reference sequence). CDR3 length: 14 amino acids. CDR3 nucleotide sequence: TGCAGTGCTAGATTTGGACTCCGCACAGATACGCAGTATTTT. It codes for CSARFGLRTDTQYF.

This clonotype was counted many times. V and J are TRBV5-1 and TRBJ2-5; D is possibly TRBD1 or TRBD2 (5 bases each). CDR1 and CDR2 (germline): SGHRS, YFSETQ. Trimming removed 4 bases at V and 5 bases at J, with 15 bases between. This CDR3 has 14 residues. CDR3 nucleotide sequence: TGCGCCAGCAGCCCCTCCGGGGCTCGGGAGACCCAGTACTTC. Translation gives CASSPSGARETQYF.

This clonotype was seen many times. The chain joins TRBV12-3 or TRBV12-4 to TRBJ2-1, with a tentative D call TRBD2 (6 bases). This CDR3 is 12 amino acids long. V was clipped by 7 bases and J by 6 bases, with 10 bases between them. The CDR3 region is CASTRLGNEQFF. CDR3 coding DNA: TGTGCCAGCACTCGACTAGGCAATGAGCAGTTCTTC.

This clonotype was seen ten or more times. The CDR3 spells CASSLRRTLAETQYF. CDR3 DNA sequence: TGTGCCAGCAGTTTAAGGAGGACCCTGGCAGAGACCCAGTACTTC. The chain links TRBV28 to TRBJ2-5; possibly TRBD2 for D (5 bases). CDR1 and CDR2 from the germline V gene are MDHEN and SYDVKM. This CDR3 has 15 residues. The V and J ends lost 2 bases and 4 bases respectively, with 14 bases between them.

This clonotype was counted ten times or more. V is TRBV3-1 and J is TRBJ2-5; TRBD2 matches at 8 bases. This CDR3 has 16 residues. Germline values: CDR1 LGHDT, CDR2 YNNKEL (reference sequence). V lost 0 bases to trimming and J lost 5 bases; unmatched junction nucleotides: 8. In DNA, the CDR3 is TGTGCCAGCAGCCAAGATAGGGTGGCGGGGGGCGAGACCCAGTACTTC. Encoded protein: CASSQDRVAGGETQYF.

This chain links TRBV28 with TRBJ2-5; D gene uncertain. CDR1 and CDR2 from the germline V gene are MDHEN and SYDVKM. The length of the CDR3 is 14 residues. The V end lost 4 bases, the J end lost 5 bases, and 14 bases lay between the germline ends. DNA for the CDR3: TGTGCCAGCAGTTCCTCCGGTCTCGGGGAGACCCAGTACTTC. It encodes CASSSSGLGETQYF.